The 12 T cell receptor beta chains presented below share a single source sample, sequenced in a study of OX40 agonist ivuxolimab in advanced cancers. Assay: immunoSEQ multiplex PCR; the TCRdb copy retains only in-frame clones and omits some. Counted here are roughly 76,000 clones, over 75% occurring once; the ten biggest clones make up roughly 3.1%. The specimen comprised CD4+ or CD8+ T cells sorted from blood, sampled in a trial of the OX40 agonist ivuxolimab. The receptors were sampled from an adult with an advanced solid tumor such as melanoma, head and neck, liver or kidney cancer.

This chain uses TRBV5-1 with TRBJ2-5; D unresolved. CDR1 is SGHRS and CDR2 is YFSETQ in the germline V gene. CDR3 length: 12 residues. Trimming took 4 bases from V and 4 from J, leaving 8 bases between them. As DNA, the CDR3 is TGCGCCAGCAGCCTCGATACAGAGACCCAGTACTTC. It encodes CASSLDTETQYF.

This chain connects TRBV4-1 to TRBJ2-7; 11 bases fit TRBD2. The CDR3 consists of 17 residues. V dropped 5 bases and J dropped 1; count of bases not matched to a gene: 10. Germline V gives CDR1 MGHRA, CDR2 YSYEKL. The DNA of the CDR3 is TGCGCCAGCAGCGGAAGACTCGGACTAGCGGGTTCCTACGAGCAGTACTTC. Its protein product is CASSGRLGLAGSYEQYF.

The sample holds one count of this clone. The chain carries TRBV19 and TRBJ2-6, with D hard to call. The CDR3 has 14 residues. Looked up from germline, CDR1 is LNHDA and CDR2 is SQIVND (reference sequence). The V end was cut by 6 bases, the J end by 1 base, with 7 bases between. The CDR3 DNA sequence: TGTGCCAGTAGAAGGCGTTCTGGGGCCAACGTCCTGACTTTC. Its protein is CASRRRSGANVLTF.

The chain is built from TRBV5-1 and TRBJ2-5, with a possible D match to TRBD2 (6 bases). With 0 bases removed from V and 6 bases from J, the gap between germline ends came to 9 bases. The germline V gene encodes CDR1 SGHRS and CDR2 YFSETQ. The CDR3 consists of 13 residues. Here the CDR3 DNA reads TGCGCCAGCAGCTTGGAAAGCGGGCAGACCCAGTACTTC. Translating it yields CASSLESGQTQYF.

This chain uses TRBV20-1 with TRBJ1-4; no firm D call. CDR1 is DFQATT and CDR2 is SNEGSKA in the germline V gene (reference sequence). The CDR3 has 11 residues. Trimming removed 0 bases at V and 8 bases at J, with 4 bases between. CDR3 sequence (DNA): TGCAGTGCTAGAGATGAGGAAAAACTGTTTTTT. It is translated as CSARDEEKLFF.

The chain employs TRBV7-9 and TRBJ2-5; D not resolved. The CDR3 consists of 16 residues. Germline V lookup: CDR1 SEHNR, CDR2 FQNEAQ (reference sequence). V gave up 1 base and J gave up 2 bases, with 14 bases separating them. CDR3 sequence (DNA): TGTGCCAGCAGCTTAGTAGGTAGAGGCCTACAAGAGACCCAGTACTTC. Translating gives CASSLVGRGLQETQYF.

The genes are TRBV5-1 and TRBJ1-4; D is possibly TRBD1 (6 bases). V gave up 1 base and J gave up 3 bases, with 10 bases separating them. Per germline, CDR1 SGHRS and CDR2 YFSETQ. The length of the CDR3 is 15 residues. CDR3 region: CASSLTGNPNEKLFF. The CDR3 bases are TGCGCCAGCAGCTTGACAGGGAATCCTAATGAAAAACTGTTTTTT.

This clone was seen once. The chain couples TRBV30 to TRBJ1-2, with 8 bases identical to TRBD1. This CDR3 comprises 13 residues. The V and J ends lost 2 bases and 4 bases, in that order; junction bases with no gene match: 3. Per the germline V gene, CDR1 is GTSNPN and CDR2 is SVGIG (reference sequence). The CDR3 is CAWSYRGIYGYTF. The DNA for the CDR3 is TGTGCCTGGAGTTACAGGGGGATCTATGGCTACACCTTC.

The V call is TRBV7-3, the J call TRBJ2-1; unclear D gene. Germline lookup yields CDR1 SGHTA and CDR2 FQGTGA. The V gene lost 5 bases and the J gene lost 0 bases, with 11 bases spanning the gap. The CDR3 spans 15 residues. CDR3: CASSPTLGSYNEQFF. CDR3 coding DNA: TGTGCCAGCAGCCCAACCCTAGGCTCCTACAATGAGCAGTTCTTC.

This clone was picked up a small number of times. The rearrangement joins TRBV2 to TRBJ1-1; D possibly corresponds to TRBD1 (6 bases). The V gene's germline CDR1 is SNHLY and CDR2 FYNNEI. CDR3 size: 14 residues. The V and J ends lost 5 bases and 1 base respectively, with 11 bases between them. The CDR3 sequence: CASSKAGANTEAFF. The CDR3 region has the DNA TGTGCCAGCAGTAAGGCGGGGGCGAACACTGAAGCTTTCTTT.

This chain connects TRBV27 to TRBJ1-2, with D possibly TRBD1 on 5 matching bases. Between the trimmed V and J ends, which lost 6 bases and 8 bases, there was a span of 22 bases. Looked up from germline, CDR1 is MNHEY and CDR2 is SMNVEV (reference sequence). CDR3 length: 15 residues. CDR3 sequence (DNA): TGTGCCAGCAGCCCGCCCGGGGCCGCAGGGAGAGGCTACACCTTC. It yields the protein CASSPPGAAGRGYTF.

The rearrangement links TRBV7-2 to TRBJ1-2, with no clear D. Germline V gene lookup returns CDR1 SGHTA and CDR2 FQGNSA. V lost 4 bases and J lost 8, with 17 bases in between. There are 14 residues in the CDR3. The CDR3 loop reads CASSSSAGRTGYTF. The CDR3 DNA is TGTGCCAGCAGCTCCTCGGCGGGAAGGACGGGCTACACCTTC.